A single sample gave rise to the 31 T cell receptor beta chains below, sequenced in a study of cytomegalovirus exposure and HLA in healthy donors. PCR used 60 Vbeta primers and 13 Jbeta primers. Repertoires were generated with immunoSEQ multiplex PCR, while TCRdb's copy carries only in-frame clones and drops some. The data hold 150,000 to 200,000 clones, with around 84% observed a single time. Sequenced: PBMCs. The receptors were gathered from a woman in her forties in good health and CMV-seronegative.

The chain carries TRBV5-1 and TRBJ2-1; possibly TRBD2 for D (6 bases). The CDR3 runs to 15 residues. Germline V gives CDR1 SGHRS, CDR2 YFSETQ. V lost 2 bases to trimming and J lost 0 bases, with 9 bases between them. CDR3 sequence: CASSFGGSSYNEQFF. In DNA, the CDR3 is TGCGCCAGCAGCTTCGGGGGAAGCTCCTACAATGAGCAGTTCTTC.

For this clone: In this CDR3 the conserved last residue, phenylalanine or tryptophan, is missing, so a read error is likely. It is unclear where the CDR3 begins or ends on the DNA, so no DNA is shown, and the CDR3 is as TCRdb lists it. V is TRBV19 and J is TRBJ1-1; TRBD1 reflects the table's D call only, with no check against the DNA. The length of the CDR3 is 9 amino acids, counting both ends. Germline V gene data show CDR1 as LNHDA and CDR2 as SQIVND (reference sequence). The CDR3 loop reads CASPNRDQR.

This clone has a single count. In nucleotides, the CDR3 is TGCGCCAGCAGCACGACACAGGGACGCACCGGGGAGCTGTTTTTT. Translated, it gives CASSTTQGRTGELFF. This rearrangement joins TRBV5-1 to TRBJ2-2; D might be TRBD1 (6 bases). Trimming took 4 bases from V and 4 from J, leaving 14 bases between them. Germline values: CDR1 SGHRS, CDR2 YFSETQ. This CDR3 contains 15 residues. Complete variable domain (other parts from reference TRBV5-1 and TRBJ2-2): KAGVTQTPRYLIKTRGQQVTLSCSPISGHRSVSWYQQTPGQGLQFLFEYFSETQRNKGNFPGRFSGRQFSNSRSEMNVSTLELGDSALYLCASSTTQGRTGELFFGEGSRLTVL.

This chain connects TRBV7-3 to TRBJ1-2; 10 bases agree with TRBD1. V lost 4 bases and J lost 3; bases outside the gene matches: 5. The CDR3 runs to 15 residues. Germline-derived CDR1 and CDR2 are SGHTA and FQGTGA. For the CDR3, the DNA is TGTGCCAGCAGCTCGACAGGGGGCAATGACTATGGCTACACCTTC. It is translated as CASSSTGGNDYGYTF.

In nucleotides, the CDR3 is TGTGCCTCGGGGGACAGGGAGAATGGCTACACCTTC. Protein sequence: CASGDRENGYTF. This chain connects TRBV10-3 to TRBJ1-2, with 9 bases aligning to TRBD1. The CDR3 spans 12 residues. The V segment lost 11 bases and the J segment 6 bases; nucleotides outside the gene matches: 7. Germline lookup yields CDR1 ENHRY and CDR2 SYGVKD.

This clone is a singleton in its sample. The V and J genes are TRBV20-1 and TRBJ2-2; D is undetermined. Trimming took 3 bases from V and 5 from J, leaving 4 bases between them. This CDR3 contains 11 residues. Germline CDR1 is DFQATT and CDR2 is SNEGSKA (reference sequence). CDR3 coding DNA: TGCAGTGCTAGCAGGACCGGGGAGCTGTTTTTT. Protein: CSASRTGELFF.

The J gene is TRBJ1-5, the V gene TRBV6-6; possibly TRBD1 for D (5 bases). The CDR3 loop spans 16 amino acids. Per the germline V gene, CDR1 is MNHNY and CDR2 is SVGAGI (reference sequence). V lost 0 bases and J 6 bases, leaving 15 bases between the germline ends. CDR3 region: CASSYSSAREGQPQHF. The DNA for the CDR3 is TGTGCCAGCAGTTACTCGAGCGCCAGGGAAGGTCAGCCCCAGCATTTT.

V is TRBV6-4 and J is TRBJ1-1; 8 bases agree with TRBD1. The CDR3 runs 14 residues. V lost 6 bases and J lost 0; bases outside the gene matches: 3. CDR1 and CDR2 (germline): MRHNA, SNTAGT. The CDR3 bases are TGTGCCAGCAGGGGGACAGGTTTGAACACTGAAGCTTTCTTT. This codes for CASRGTGLNTEAFF.

This chain's CDR3 is CASSPLIWGDTDTQYF. DNA for the CDR3: TGTGCCAGCAGTCCACTCATATGGGGCGATACAGATACGCAGTATTTT. The J gene is TRBJ2-3, the V gene TRBV28; a possible D gene is TRBD1 (5 bases). CDR3 length equals 16 residues. Germline-derived CDR1 and CDR2 are MDHEN and SYDVKM. The V gene lost 5 bases and the J gene lost 3 bases, with 18 bases spanning the gap.

The V call is TRBV19, the J call TRBJ1-5; 10 positions agree with TRBD1. Germline CDR1 LNHDA, CDR2 SQIVND (reference sequence). V shed 8 bases, J shed 0 bases, and the junction held 7 bases outside the gene matches. CDR3 size: 16 residues. The CDR3 region is CASRQGALYSNQPQHF. As DNA, the CDR3 is TGTGCCAGTCGACAGGGGGCCCTATATAGCAATCAGCCCCAGCATTTT.

J is TRBJ2-5 and V is TRBV28; D perhaps matches TRBD2 (5 bases). With 6 bases removed from V and 1 base from J, the gap between germline ends came to 12 bases. The CDR3 length is 14 residues. The V gene's germline CDR1 is MDHEN and CDR2 SYDVKM. CDR3 nucleotides: TGTGCCAGCAGCTCACCGGGAATCCAAGAGACCCAGTACTTC. The encoded protein is CASSSPGIQETQYF.

Here the CDR3 reads CASSLRWAANSPLHF. The CDR3 DNA sequence: TGTGCCAGCAGCTTAAGGTGGGCAGCCAATTCACCCCTCCACTTT. The J gene is TRBJ1-6, the V gene TRBV7-6; D is uncertain. This CDR3 comprises 15 residues. Looked up from germline, CDR1 is SGHVS and CDR2 is FNYEAQ. V was pared by 2 bases and J by 7 bases, with 12 bases between.

This clone has only a few counts. The chain has TRBV15 and TRBJ1-1; D uncertain. V was cut by 5 bases and J by 1 base, with 8 bases left in between. The germline CDR1 and CDR2 sequences are LNHNV and YYDKDF (reference sequence). CDR3 length: 13 amino acids. CDR3 coding DNA: TGTGCCACCAGCCCCCATCCGAACACTGAAGCTTTCTTT. It yields the protein CATSPHPNTEAFF.

CDR3 loop: CASRGYSNQPQHF. CDR3 coding DNA: TGTGCCAGTAGGGGTTATAGCAATCAGCCCCAGCATTTT. V usage is TRBV6-1 and J usage is TRBJ1-5, with TRBD1 as a possible D gene (5 bases). V was pared by 9 bases and J by 0 bases, with 9 bases between. CDR3 length: 13 amino acids. CDR1 and CDR2 from the germline V gene are MNHNS and SASEGT.

The chain couples TRBV28 to TRBJ2-7; maybe TRBD1 (5 bases). Per germline, CDR1 MDHEN and CDR2 SYDVKM. There are 12 residues in the CDR3. Trimming took 7 bases from V and 0 from J, leaving 7 bases between them. The CDR3 DNA reads TGTGCCAGCAAACAGGCCTCCTACGAGCAGTACTTC. Translated: CASKQASYEQYF.

This sequence joins TRBV9 and TRBJ2-2; D is possibly TRBD2 (6 bases). The CDR3 has 14 amino acids. The germline CDR1 and CDR2 sequences are SGDLS and YYNGEE. The V end was cut by 6 bases, the J end by 5 bases, with 14 bases between. The CDR3 DNA reads TGTGCCAGCACCCTCGGGGGTTGGACCGGGGAGCTGTTTTTT. It yields the protein CASTLGGWTGELFF. The whole variable domain, filled in from reference TRBV9 and TRBJ2-2, reads DSGVTQTPKHLITATGQRVTLRCSPRSGDLSVYWYQQSLDQGLQFLIQYYNGEERAKGNILERFSAQQFPDLHSELNLSSLELGDSALYFCASTLGGWTGELFFGEGSRLTVL.

The CDR3 is CSVEEGGGQPQHF. In nucleotides, the CDR3 is TGCAGCGTTGAAGAAGGGGGTGGTCAGCCCCAGCATTTT. The gene calls are TRBV29-1 and TRBJ1-5; D may be TRBD1 (6 bases). From germline, CDR1 is SQVTM and CDR2 ANQGSEA. This CDR3 is built from 13 residues. V lost 0 bases, J lost 6 bases, and 9 bases lay in between.

The rearrangement links TRBV10-1 to TRBJ2-1, with 12 bases lining up with TRBD1. After removal of 6 bases from V and 8 bases from J, the junction contained 5 bases not matched to a gene. The CDR3 has 14 amino acids. Per the germline V gene, CDR1 is WNHNN and CDR2 is SYGVQD (reference sequence). This CDR3 reads CASSPGTGGYEQFF. CDR3 nucleotide sequence: TGCGCCAGCAGCCCCGGGACAGGGGGCTATGAGCAGTTCTTC.

The V call is TRBV19, the J call TRBJ1-6; D remains unclear. CDR3 length equals 13 residues. The ends were cut back, 4 bases at V and 8 bases at J, with 9 bases in the middle. Germline assignment: CDR1 LNHDA and CDR2 SQIVND (reference sequence). CDR3 loop: CASSTGFYSPLHF. The CDR3 DNA sequence: TGTGCCAGTAGTACCGGGTTTTATTCACCCCTCCACTTT.

This clone occurred a few times. The V and J genes are TRBV7-3 and TRBJ1-6; no clear D gene. Germline values: CDR1 SGHTA, CDR2 FQGTGA. CDR3 length: 14 amino acids. V was shortened by 2 bases and J by 9 bases, with 11 bases between the two germline ends. CDR3: CASSLGLGGSPLHF. CDR3 sequence (DNA): TGTGCCAGCAGCTTAGGATTGGGAGGTTCACCCCTCCACTTT.

The rearrangement joins TRBV19 to TRBJ2-1, with D tentatively TRBD2 (6 bases). Trimming left V 6 bases short and J 2 bases short, with 11 bases between. This CDR3 spans 14 amino acids. Germline assignment: CDR1 LNHDA and CDR2 SQIVND (reference sequence). CDR3 sequence (DNA): TGTGCCAGTAGCCGGGACTGGACCTACAATGAGCAGTTCTTC. It translates to CASSRDWTYNEQFF.

J is TRBJ1-5 and V is TRBV27, with D perhaps TRBD1 (5 bases). The CDR3 consists of 14 residues. The V gene's germline CDR1 is MNHEY and CDR2 SMNVEV (reference sequence). The V and J ends lost 3 bases and 3 bases respectively, with 9 bases between them. CDR3 in DNA: TGTGCCAGCAGTTTTTCCAGGGACAATCAGCCCCAGCATTTT. As protein: CASSFSRDNQPQHF.

V and J are TRBV7-9 and TRBJ1-1; tentative D call: TRBD1 (6 bases). V lost 3 bases and J lost 0, with 11 bases in between. Germline CDR1 and CDR2: SEHNR and FQNEAQ (reference sequence). The length of the CDR3 is 15 residues. The CDR3, as DNA: TGTGCCAGCAGCTTGGAAACAGGGATGAACACTGAAGCTTTCTTT. It specifies CASSLETGMNTEAFF.

The chain carries TRBV27 and TRBJ1-2; 7 positions match TRBD1. The junction had 11 bases not matched to a gene; V was cut back by 8 bases and J by 8 bases. CDR1 and CDR2 (germline): MNHEY, SMNVEV (reference sequence). This CDR3 is built from 13 residues. CDR3 coding DNA: TGTGCCAGCTCCCGGACAGGCCTAGGGGGCTACACCTTC. It yields the protein CASSRTGLGGYTF.

V usage is TRBV5-1 and J usage is TRBJ1-4, with a tentative D call TRBD1 (5 bases). Germline loops: CDR1 SGHRS, CDR2 YFSETQ. The CDR3 covers 16 residues. V was pared by 0 bases and J by 2 bases, with 11 bases between. DNA for the CDR3: TGCGCCAGCAGCTTGGTAGGGGCTCTGACTAATGAAAAACTGTTTTTT. It translates to CASSLVGALTNEKLFF.

As regards this clone: In the same sample, other DNA sequences code for this CDR3. The rearrangement uses TRBV5-1 and TRBJ1-1, with D tentatively TRBD1 (6 bases). Germline V gene sequence: CDR1 SGHRS, CDR2 YFSETQ. Trimming removed 4 bases from V and 1 base from J, with 8 bases in between. CDR3 length: 13 residues. The CDR3 sequence is CASSLTGNTEAFF. The CDR3 nucleotides read TGCGCCAGCAGCCTGACAGGGAACACTGAAGCTTTCTTT.

The chain joins TRBV27 to TRBJ2-7, with 9 bases that match TRBD1. Unmatched junction bases numbered 10, after V lost 6 bases and J lost 4 bases. The CDR3 contains 15 residues. The germline V gene has CDR1 MNHEY and CDR2 SMNVEV (reference sequence). CDR3 nucleotides: TGTGCCAGCAGCATACAGGGGGCGATGGGGTACGAGCAGTACTTC. This translates into CASSIQGAMGYEQYF.

The chain uses TRBV6-1 and TRBJ2-6; possible D gene TRBD2, 6 bases. Per germline, CDR1 MNHNS and CDR2 SASEGT. V gave up 2 bases and J gave up 0 bases, with 11 bases separating them. The CDR3 is 17 residues long. The CDR3 region is CASSEQGLHSGANVLTF. As DNA, the CDR3 is TGTGCCAGCAGTGAACAGGGACTGCACTCTGGGGCCAACGTCCTGACTTTC.

This clone turned up a few times. The chain couples TRBV5-6 to TRBJ1-1, with no clear D. V was clipped by 3 bases and J by 1 base, with 13 bases between them. Germline V gene data show CDR1 as SGHDT and CDR2 as YYEEEE. The CDR3 spans 15 residues. This chain's CDR3 is CASSSIRGGNTEAFF. The CDR3, as DNA: TGTGCCAGCAGCTCGATCCGGGGAGGGAACACTGAAGCTTTCTTT.

This sequence joins TRBV10-1 and TRBJ2-1, with D perhaps matching TRBD2 (5 bases). Germline assignment: CDR1 WNHNN and CDR2 SYGVQD (reference sequence). CDR3 length: 15 amino acids. The V and J ends lost 3 bases and 0 bases respectively, with 9 bases between them. The CDR3 reads CASSESGASYNEQFF. DNA of the CDR3: TGCGCCAGCAGTGAAAGCGGTGCCTCCTACAATGAGCAGTTCTTC.

A few counts support this clone. This CDR3 is CASSLTGEAYEQYF. CDR3 nucleotides: TGCGCCAGCAGCTTAACAGGGGAGGCCTACGAGCAGTACTTC. The chain links TRBV5-1 to TRBJ2-5, with D possibly being TRBD1 (7 bases). Near its end, the DNA agrees better with TRBJ2-7, so the J call may be wrong. Germline CDR1 SGHRS, CDR2 YFSETQ. The CDR3 consists of 14 residues.